Reported below is one TCR beta chain. CDR1 and CDR2 (germline): SGHRS, YFSETQ. This CDR3 comprises 17 residues. Trimming removed 0 bases from V and 5 bases from J; junction bases left unmatched: 9. These data come from a study of cytomegalovirus exposure and HLA in healthy donors. It was with 60 Vbeta and 13 Jbeta primers that the PCR ran. This table comes from immunoSEQ multiplex PCR, and its TCRdb copy is limited to in-frame clones, with some not included. The data hold 90,000 to 150,000 clones, with around 77% observed a single time. V and J are TRBV5-1 and TRBJ2-3, with 10 bases that match TRBD2. The sequence was obtained from a man aged 50 to 60 in good health and CMV-seropositive. Sequences were obtained from PBMCs. The CDR3 reads CASSLGPSGSAGDTQYF. The CDR3 region has the DNA TGCGCCAGCAGCTTGGGCCCTAGCGGGAGTGCAGGAGATACGCAGTATTTT.